The entry that follows covers one T cell receptor beta chain sequence. What this receptor recognizes is not known. Base-call qualities are not available, and no considerably larger clone is one nucleotide away. The germline V end is reduced by 3 bases and the J end by 2 bases; junction bases left unmatched: 8. The CDR3 sequence holds 15 residues, the cysteine and phenylalanine included. This entry keeps only the CDR3 DNA: 45 bases, framed from base 1. In the germline V gene (reference sequence), CDR1 corresponds to SGHNT and CDR2 to YYREEE. The immunoSEQ Assay, a bias-controlled multiplex PCR, was used to amplify TCRbeta CDR3 regions from genomic DNA. The authors' pipeline ran thus. The number of nucleated cells in each sample was estimated by amplification of reference gene primers within the assay. To quantify the absolute abundance of each unique TCRbeta CDR3 rearrangement, sequence reads were collapsed and filtered. For each sample, productive Simpson clonality was calculated as the square root of Simpson's diversity index over productive rearrangements. Entries here come from immuneACCESS through TCRdb and include only in-frame sequences with V and J called. Some clones fail to appear in such tables; in the studies checked, an unresolved V gene covers under half of the shortfall, and the cause of the remainder is unknown. That table gives V, J and clone size, and the DNA gave D and trimming. This sample holds about 150,000 clones; about three quarters were observed only once. The ten largest clonotypes hold roughly 1.5% of the sample.

The record originates from a study of blood T cell repertoires in COVID-19 (dated by TCRdb to 2018 to 2021). With regard to the full study: Collaborator samples came from the United States, Italy and Spain and covered acute and convalescent phases of COVID-19. The prospective study material was composed of cDNA or gDNA derived from T cells, B-cell-depleted T cells, or PBMCs. Deeply sampled blood TCRbeta repertoires from subjects exposed to, actively infected with, or recovered from COVID-19 were included in the dataset. The repertoires were released in a freely available public database intended as a resource for research on the immune response to SARS-CoV-2. Samples were obtained from the ongoing ImmuneRACE study (first 160 participants) and from 1,254 subjects provided by 6 global collaborators. Nearly every sample came with metadata listing a de-identified subject ID, COVID-19 status, age in years and sex. Where HLA class I and class II types were available, the types were taken from metadata supplied by the sample provider, not from assay-based typing. On the study overall, not on this receptor specifically: Clinical and demographic metadata were provided uncurated, with the amount varying by source and participant.

Collaborating institutions collected whole blood in K2EDTA tubes following their own protocols. Collaborator samples were shipped for TCRbeta analysis as frozen whole blood, isolated PBMCs, or DNA extracted from either sample type. The sample was peripheral blood. This receptor was obtained from an elderly man with acute or convalescent COVID-19. The chain employs TRBV5-4 and TRBJ2-7; TRBD1 lines up with 7 middle nucleotides. The DNA sequence is as follows: TGTGCCAGCAGCTGGACCGGGACAGCGACCTACGAGCAGTACTTC. Translated, it gives CASSWTGTATYEQYF.